This TCR beta chain derives from a study of tumor-infiltrating lymphocytes in oesophageal squamous cell carcinoma. TCRdb re-derived calls from the PCR reads in MiXCR, one entry per CDR3 protein. The data contain roughly 3,800 distinct CDR3 sequences, just under 20% of them singletons. This clonotype showed up many times. Germline lookup yields CDR1 MDHEN and CDR2 SYDVKM. Trimming removed 5 bases from V and 1 base from J, with 11 bases in between. The CDR3 loop spans 15 amino acids. The chain combines TRBV28 with TRBJ2-2; D may be TRBD2 (6 bases). The sequenced sample was normal esophageal tissue next to the tumor. This receptor was identified in a male donor with esophageal squamous cell carcinoma. CDR3 coding DNA: TGTGCCAGCAGTCCCCCGGGACTGAACACCGGGGAGCTGTTTTTT. This sequence encodes CASSPPGLNTGELFF.